The 3 T cell receptor beta chains below come from one sample, sequenced in a study of control samples from healthy donors and cancer patients (TCRdb year 2020). Library creation used the immunoSEQ multiplex PCR assay. TCRdb limited this immuneACCESS table to in-frame rearrangements with V and J called. A share of clones is missing; checked studies link under half to unresolved V genes, and the rest is unexplained. Across this sample there are tens of thousands of clones, with approximately 83% seen only once. Approximately 14% of the sample comes from the top ten. The source material was blood. The source of these receptors is a man in his sixties in good health.

This chain links TRBV18 with TRBJ2-5; D may be TRBD2 (6 bases). Germline values: CDR1 KGHSH, CDR2 LQKENI. Trimming cost V 1 base and J 1 base, with 10 bases left between them. This CDR3 comprises 15 residues. The CDR3 reads CASSPQEGGQETQYF. The CDR3 DNA is TGTGCCAGCTCACCACAGGAGGGAGGCCAAGAGACCCAGTACTTC.

The chain couples TRBV28 to TRBJ2-1, with TRBD2 as a possible D gene (5 bases). The CDR3 length is 15 residues. V shed 5 bases and J shed 9 bases, with 20 bases lying between them. Germline loops: CDR1 MDHEN, CDR2 SYDVKM. The CDR3 coding sequence is TGTGCCAGCAGTCCTGGACCGGGGAGAGGGCGTGAGCAGTTCTTC. It yields the protein CASSPGPGRGREQFF.

This rearrangement joins TRBV7-3 to TRBJ2-1; TRBD2 matches at 13 bases. Germline V CDR1 and CDR2: SGHTA, FQGTGA. The CDR3 totals 17 residues. V lost 5 bases to trimming and J lost 5 bases; unmatched junction nucleotides: 9. CDR3 in DNA: TGTGCCAGCAGCCCAGGACTAGCGGGAGAGGGTGACAATGAGCAGTTCTTC. This translates into CASSPGLAGEGDNEQFF.